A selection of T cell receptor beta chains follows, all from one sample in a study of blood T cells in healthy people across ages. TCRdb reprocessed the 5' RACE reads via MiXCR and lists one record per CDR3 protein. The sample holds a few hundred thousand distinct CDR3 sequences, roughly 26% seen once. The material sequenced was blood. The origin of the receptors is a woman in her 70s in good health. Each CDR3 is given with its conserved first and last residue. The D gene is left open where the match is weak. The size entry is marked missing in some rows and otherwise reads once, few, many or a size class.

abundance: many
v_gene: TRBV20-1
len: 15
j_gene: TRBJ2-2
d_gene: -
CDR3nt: TGCAGTGCCCCCTCCGGCGGGTCGAACACCGGGGAGCTGTTTTTT
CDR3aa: CSAPSGGSNTGELFF

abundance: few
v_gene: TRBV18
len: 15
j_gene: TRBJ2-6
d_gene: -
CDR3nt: TGTGCCAGCTCATCGGGGTTCGCTGGGGCCAACGTCCTGACTTTC
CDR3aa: CASSSGFAGANVLTF

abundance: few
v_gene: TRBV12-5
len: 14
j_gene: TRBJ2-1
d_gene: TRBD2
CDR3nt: TGTGCTAGTGGTCCCCGGGGGGTAGACAATGAGCAGTTCTTC
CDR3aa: CASGPRGVDNEQFF

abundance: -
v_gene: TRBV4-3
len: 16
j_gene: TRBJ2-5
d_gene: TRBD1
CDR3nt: TGCGCCAGCAGCCAGTCTACCGGGACAGGGGGAGAGACCCAGTACTTC
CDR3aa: CASSQSTGTGGETQYF

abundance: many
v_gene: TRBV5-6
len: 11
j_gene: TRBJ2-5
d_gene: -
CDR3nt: TGTGCCAGCAGCTCGAAAGAGACCCAGTACTTC
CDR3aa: CASSSKETQYF

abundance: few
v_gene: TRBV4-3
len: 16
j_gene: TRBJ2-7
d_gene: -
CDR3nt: TGCGCCAGCAGCCAAGATTATAGGACATACAACTACGAGCAGTACTTC
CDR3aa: CASSQDYRTYNYEQYF

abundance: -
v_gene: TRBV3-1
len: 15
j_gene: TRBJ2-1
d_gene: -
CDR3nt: TGTGCCAGCAGTTTAAGGGGGTCTCGGGGGTTGGGGCAGTTCTTC
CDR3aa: CASSLRGSRGLGQFF

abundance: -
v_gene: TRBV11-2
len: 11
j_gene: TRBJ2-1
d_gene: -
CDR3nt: TGTGCCAGCGGGCACACAAATGAGCAGTTCTTC
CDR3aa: CASGHTNEQFF

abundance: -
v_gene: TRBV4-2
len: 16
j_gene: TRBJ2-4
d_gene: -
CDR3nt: TGTGCCAGCAGCCAACTCTCGACGGGGAAAAAAAACATTCAGTACTTC
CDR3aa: CASSQLSTGKKNIQYF

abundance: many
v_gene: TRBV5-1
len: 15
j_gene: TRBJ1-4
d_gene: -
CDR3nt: TGCGCCAGCAGCCCGGGACATGCAACTAATGAAAAACTGTTTTTT
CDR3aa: CASSPGHATNEKLFF

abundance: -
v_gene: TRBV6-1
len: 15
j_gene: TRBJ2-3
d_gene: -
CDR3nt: TGTGCCAGCAGTGATTGGACGCGTGAGCTAGATACGCAGTATTTT
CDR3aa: CASSDWTRELDTQYF

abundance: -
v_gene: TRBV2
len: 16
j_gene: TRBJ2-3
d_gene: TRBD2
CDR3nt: TGTGCCAGCGTACCGGGACTAGCGGGAGGAATGGATACGCAGTATTTT
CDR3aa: CASVPGLAGGMDTQYF

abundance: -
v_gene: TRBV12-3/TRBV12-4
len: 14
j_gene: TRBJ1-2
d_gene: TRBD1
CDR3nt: TGTGCCAGCAGTTTATTTTCAGGGGGCTATGGCTACACCTTC
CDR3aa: CASSLFSGGYGYTF

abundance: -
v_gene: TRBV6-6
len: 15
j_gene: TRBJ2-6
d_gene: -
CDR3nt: TGTGCCAGCACCGAGACAGGCTGGGGGGCCAACGTCCTGACTTTC
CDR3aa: CASTETGWGANVLTF

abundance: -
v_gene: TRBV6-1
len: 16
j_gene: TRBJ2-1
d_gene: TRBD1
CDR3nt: TGTGCCAGCAGTGAAACCGGGACAGGGGGGTACAATGAGCAGTTCTTC
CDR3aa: CASSETGTGGYNEQFF

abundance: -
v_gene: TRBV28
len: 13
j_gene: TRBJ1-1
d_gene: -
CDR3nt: TGTGCCAGCAGTCGTGACAGTAAGACTGAAGCTTTCTTT
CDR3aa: CASSRDSKTEAFF

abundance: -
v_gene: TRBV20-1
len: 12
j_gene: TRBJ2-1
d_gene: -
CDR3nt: TGCAGTGCTAGAGTTGTAGGCAATGAGCAGTTCTTC
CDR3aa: CSARVVGNEQFF

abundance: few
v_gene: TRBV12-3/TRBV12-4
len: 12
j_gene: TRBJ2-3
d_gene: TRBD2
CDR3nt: TGTGCCAGCACAGCGGGAGCGGATACGCAGTATTTT
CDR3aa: CASTAGADTQYF

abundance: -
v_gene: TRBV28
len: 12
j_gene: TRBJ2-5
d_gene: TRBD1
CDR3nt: TGTGCCACTGGGACAGGAGGAGAGACCCAGTACTTC
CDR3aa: CATGTGGETQYF

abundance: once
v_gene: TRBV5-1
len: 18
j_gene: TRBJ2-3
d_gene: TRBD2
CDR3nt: TGCGCCAGCAGCTTGGCACCTAGCGGGGCTCCTAGCACAGATACGCAGTATTTT
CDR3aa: CASSLAPSGAPSTDTQYF

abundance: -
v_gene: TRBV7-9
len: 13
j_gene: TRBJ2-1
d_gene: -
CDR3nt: TGTGCCAGCAGTAACAGGGACAACACTGAGCAGTTCTTC
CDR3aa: CASSNRDNTEQFF

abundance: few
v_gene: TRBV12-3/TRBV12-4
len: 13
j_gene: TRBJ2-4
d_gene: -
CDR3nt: TGTGCCAGCAGTTTAGACCAGGGAGACGTTCAGTACTTC
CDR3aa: CASSLDQGDVQYF

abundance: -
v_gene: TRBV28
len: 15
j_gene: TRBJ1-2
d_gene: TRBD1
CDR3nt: TGTGCCAGCAGACAAGGGGGACAGGGGCCCTATGGCTACACCTTC
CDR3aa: CASRQGGQGPYGYTF

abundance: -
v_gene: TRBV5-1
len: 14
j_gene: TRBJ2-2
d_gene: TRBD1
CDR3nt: TGCGCCAGCAGCTCGGGACAGATCACCGGGGAGCTGTTTTTT
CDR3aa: CASSSGQITGELFF

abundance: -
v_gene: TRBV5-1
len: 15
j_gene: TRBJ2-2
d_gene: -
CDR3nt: TGCGCCAGCAGCGCAAAGGACCCGAACACCGGGGCGCTGTTTTTT
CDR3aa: CASSAKDPNTGALFF

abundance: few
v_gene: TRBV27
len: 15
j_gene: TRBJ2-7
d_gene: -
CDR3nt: TGTGCCAGCAGTTTATCCCAGGGGCTGGGTTACGAGCAGTACTTC
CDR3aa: CASSLSQGLGYEQYF

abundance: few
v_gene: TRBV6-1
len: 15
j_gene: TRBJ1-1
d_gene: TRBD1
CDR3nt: TGTGCCAGCAGCCGTAGACCCCAGGGGGCCACTGAAGCTTTCTTT
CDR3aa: CASSRRPQGATEAFF

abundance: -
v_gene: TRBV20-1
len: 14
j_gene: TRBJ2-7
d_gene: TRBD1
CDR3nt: TGCAGTGCTAGGCCAGGGACAGGGGGTCACGAGCAGTACTTC
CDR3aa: CSARPGTGGHEQYF

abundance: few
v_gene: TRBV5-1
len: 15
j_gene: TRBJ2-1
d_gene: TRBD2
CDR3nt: TGCGCCAGCAGCGAGGGACTAGCGGGATTCAATGAGCAGTTCTTC
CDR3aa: CASSEGLAGFNEQFF